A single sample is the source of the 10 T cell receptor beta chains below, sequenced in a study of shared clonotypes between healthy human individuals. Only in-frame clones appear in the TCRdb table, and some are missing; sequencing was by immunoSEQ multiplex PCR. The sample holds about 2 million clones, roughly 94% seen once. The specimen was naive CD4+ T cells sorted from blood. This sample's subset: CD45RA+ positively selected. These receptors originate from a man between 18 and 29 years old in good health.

CDR3 residues: CASRDLGTDGNTIYF. The CDR3 bases are TGTGCCAGCAGGGACCTCGGGACGGATGGAAACACCATATATTTT. The genes are TRBV25-1 and TRBJ1-3; D is perhaps TRBD1 (5 bases). Germline V lookup: CDR1 MGHDK, CDR2 SYGVNS. Trimming removed 6 bases at V and 3 bases at J, with 15 bases between. This CDR3 spans 15 amino acids. Drawing the rest from reference TRBV25-1 and TRBJ1-3, the complete variable domain is EADIYQTPRYLVIGTGKKITLECSQTMGHDKMYWYQQDPGMELHLIHYSYGVNSTEKGDLSSESTVSRIRTEHFPLTLESARPSHTSQYLCASRDLGTDGNTIYFGEGSWLTVV.

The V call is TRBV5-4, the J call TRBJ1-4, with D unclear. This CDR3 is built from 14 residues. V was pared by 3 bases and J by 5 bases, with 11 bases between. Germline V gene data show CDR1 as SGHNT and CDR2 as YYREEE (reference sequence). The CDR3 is CASSSIPQNEKLFF. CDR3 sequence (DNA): TGTGCCAGCAGCTCAATCCCGCAGAATGAAAAACTGTTTTTT.

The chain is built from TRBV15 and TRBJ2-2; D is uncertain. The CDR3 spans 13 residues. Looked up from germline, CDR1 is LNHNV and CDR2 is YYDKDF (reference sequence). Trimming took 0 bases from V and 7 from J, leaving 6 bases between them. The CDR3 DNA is TGTGCCACCAGCAGAGATAAAGGCGGGGAGCTGTTTTTT. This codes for CATSRDKGGELFF.

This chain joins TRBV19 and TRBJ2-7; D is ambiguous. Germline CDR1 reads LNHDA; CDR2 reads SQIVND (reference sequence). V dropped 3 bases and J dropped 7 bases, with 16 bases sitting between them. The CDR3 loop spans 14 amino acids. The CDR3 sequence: CASSIGIALGEQYF. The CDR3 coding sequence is TGTGCCAGTAGTATCGGAATCGCGTTGGGGGAGCAGTACTTC. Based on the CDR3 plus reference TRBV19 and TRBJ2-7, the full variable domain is DGGITQSPKYLFRKEGQNVTLSCEQNLNHDAMYWYRQDPGQGLRLIYYSQIVNDFQKGDIAEGYSVSREKKESFPLTVTSAQKNPTAFYLCASSIGIALGEQYFGPGTRLTVT.

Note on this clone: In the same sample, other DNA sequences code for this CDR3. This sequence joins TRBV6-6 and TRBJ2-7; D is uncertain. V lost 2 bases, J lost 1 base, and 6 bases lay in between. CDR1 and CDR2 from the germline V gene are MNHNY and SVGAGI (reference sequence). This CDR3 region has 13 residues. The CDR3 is CASSYEGSYEQYF. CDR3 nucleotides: TGTGCCAGCAGTTACGAAGGTTCCTACGAGCAGTACTTC.

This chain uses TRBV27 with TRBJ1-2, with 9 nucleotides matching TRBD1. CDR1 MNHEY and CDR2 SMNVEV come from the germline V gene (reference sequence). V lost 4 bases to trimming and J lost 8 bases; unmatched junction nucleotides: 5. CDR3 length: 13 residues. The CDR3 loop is CASSWGTGKGYTF. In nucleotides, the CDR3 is TGTGCCAGCAGTTGGGGGACAGGGAAAGGCTACACCTTC.

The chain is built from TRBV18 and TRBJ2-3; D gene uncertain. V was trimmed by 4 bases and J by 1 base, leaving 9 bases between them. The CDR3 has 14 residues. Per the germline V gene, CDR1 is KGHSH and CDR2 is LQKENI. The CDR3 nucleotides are TGTGCCAGCTCACTGATTGAGGGCACAGATACGCAGTATTTT. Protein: CASSLIEGTDTQYF.

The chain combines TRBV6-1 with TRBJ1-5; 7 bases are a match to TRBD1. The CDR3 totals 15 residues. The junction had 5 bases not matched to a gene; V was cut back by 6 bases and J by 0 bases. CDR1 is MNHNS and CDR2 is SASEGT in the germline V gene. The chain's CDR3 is CASSSGTDSNQPQHF. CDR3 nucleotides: TGTGCCAGCAGCTCCGGGACAGATAGCAATCAGCCCCAGCATTTT.

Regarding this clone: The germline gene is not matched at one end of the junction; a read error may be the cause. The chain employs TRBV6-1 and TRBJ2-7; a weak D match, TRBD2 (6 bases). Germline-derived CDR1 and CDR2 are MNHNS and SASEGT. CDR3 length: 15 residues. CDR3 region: CVSRDRTGESNEQYF. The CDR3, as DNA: TGTGTCAGCAGAGACCGGACGGGGGAGAGCAACGAGCAGTACTTC.

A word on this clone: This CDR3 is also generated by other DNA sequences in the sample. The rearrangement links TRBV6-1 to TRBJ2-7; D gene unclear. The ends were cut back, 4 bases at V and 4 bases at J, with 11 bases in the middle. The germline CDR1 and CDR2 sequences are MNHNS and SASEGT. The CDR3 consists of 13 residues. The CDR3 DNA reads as TGTGCCAGCAGTGCCGGAATAAGTTACGAGCAGTACTTC. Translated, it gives CASSAGISYEQYF.